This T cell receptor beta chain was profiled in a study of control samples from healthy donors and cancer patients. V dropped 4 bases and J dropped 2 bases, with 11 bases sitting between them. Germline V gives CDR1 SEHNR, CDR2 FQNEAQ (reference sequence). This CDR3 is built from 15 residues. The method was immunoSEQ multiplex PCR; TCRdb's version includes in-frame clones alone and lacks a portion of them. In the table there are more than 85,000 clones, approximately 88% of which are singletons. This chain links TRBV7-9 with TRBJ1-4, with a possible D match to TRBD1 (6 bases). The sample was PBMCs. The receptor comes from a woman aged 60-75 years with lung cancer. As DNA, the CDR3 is TGTGCCAGCAGCTCAAGAGGGGGTACTAATGAAAAACTGTTTTTT. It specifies CASSSRGGTNEKLFF.